This record looks at one T cell receptor beta chain sequence and its context. Its cognate antigen is unknown. This CDR3 region has 13 residues. The V gene's germline CDR1 is SGDLS and CDR2 YYNGEE. V lost 2 bases and J 0 bases, leaving 4 bases between the germline ends. CD8+ and CD4+ blood T cells underwent TCR beta sequencing. The CD8+ and CD4+ T cells were isolated magnetically using a negative isolation approach, whereas the TEMRA cells were enriched by FACS. An amount of RNA that ranged from 0.5 to 1 ug was reverse transcribed with random hexamers. TCRdb re-analysed the immunoSEQ multiplex PCR reads in MiXCR, keeping a single row per CDR3 protein. The sample shows more than 70,000 distinct CDR3 sequences, 85% to 95% of them seen only once. The entry originates in a study of CD8 T cells in Susac syndrome. Findings of the study overall: In its TCR sequencing and HLA analysis, the study acknowledged that the number of individuals was relatively small.

The receptor's source is a human donor in good health. The chain carries TRBV9 and TRBJ2-3; unclear D gene. What was sequenced was CD8+ T cells from PBMCs. The CDR3 loop reads CASSVTSTDTQYF. CDR3 nucleotide sequence: TGTGCCAGCAGCGTCACTAGCACAGATACGCAGTATTTT.